The rows below give T cell receptor beta chains drawn from one sample of a study of graft-versus-host responses after intestinal transplantation. Clones were read by immunoSEQ multiplex PCR, and TCRdb kept only the in-frame ones, dropping some. The sample yields about 97,000 clones, 75% to 95% seen once. Material: PBMCs, obtained roughly 410 days after intestinal transplant. These receptors were collected from a human patient who received an intestinal transplant, so some T cells may come from the graft donor. Both conserved end residues are part of each CDR3. The D gene is left open where the match is weak. The size entry is marked missing in some rows and otherwise reads once, few, many or a size class.

15	-	TRBV9	TRBJ1-1	once	TGTGCCAGCAGCGTAGGTCAGGGGCCGGGGACTGAAGCTTTCTTT	CASSVGQGPGTEAFF
13	-	TRBV13	TRBJ1-2	once	TGTGCCAGCAGCTCCCGTACACCCTATGGCTACACCTTC	CASSSRTPYGYTF
12	-	TRBV5-4	TRBJ2-7	-	TGTGCCAGCAGCTTTGGGGCCCACGAGCAGTACTTC	CASSFGAHEQYF
13	-	TRBV18	TRBJ1-5	-	TGTGCCAGCTCACGGGGGGTTGTGGAGCCCCAGCACTTT	CASSRGVVEPQHF
15	-	TRBV10-3	TRBJ1-4	once	TGTGCCATCAGTGAGAGTAGTGACAGACCGGAAAAACTGTTTTTT	CAISESSDRPEKLFF
14	-	TRBV7-2	TRBJ1-2	-	TGTGCCAGCACCCGACAGGATGCTATCGATGGCTACACCTTC	CASTRQDAIDGYTF
20	TRBD1	TRBV2	TRBJ2-3	-	TGTGCCAGCAGTTACTTATCGTACGGGACAGGGGGCGCTAAGGCAGATACGCAGTATTTT	CASSYLSYGTGGAKADTQYF
13	-	TRBV6-6	TRBJ2-5	-	TGTGCCAGCAGTTACTCGAGCCTATTAGACCAGTACTTC	CASSYSSLLDQYF
16	TRBD1	TRBV5-5	TRBJ1-1	once	TGTGCCAGCAGCTTGGGGACAGGGGCCGCCGGGACTGAAGCTTTCTTT	CASSLGTGAAGTEAFF
17	TRBD1	TRBV9	TRBJ2-6	-	TGTGCCAGCAGCGTTGGGACAGGGCCAACTGGGGCCAACGTCCTGACTTTC	CASSVGTGPTGANVLTF
16	TRBD2	TRBV4-2	TRBJ2-3	-	TGTGCCAGCAGCCAAGACGCGGCGGGGGGGCCGGATACGCAGTATTTT	CASSQDAAGGPDTQYF
15	TRBD2	TRBV19	TRBJ2-5	-	TGTGCCAGTAGTATGGGACTAGCGGATCAAGAGACCCAGTACTTC	CASSMGLADQETQYF
12	-	TRBV9	TRBJ2-1	few	TGTGCCAGCAGCGGCCGTAACAATGAGCAGTTCTTC	CASSGRNNEQFF
15	-	TRBV11-1	TRBJ2-2	-	TGTGCCAGCACTTCAGATCCCCCGAACACCGGGGAGCTGTTTTTT	CASTSDPPNTGELFF
13	-	TRBV19	TRBJ1-1	-	TGTGCCAGTAGTATCGAACCGGGATATGAAGCTTTCTTT	CASSIEPGYEAFF
13	-	TRBV15	TRBJ1-5	once	TGTGCCACCAGCAGAGGCAGGGATCAGCCCCAGCATTTT	CATSRGRDQPQHF
14	TRBD1	TRBV7-6	TRBJ1-4	-	TGTGCCAGCAGCCACCGGACAGGGGGTGAAAAACTGTTTTTT	CASSHRTGGEKLFF
13	TRBD1	TRBV6-1	TRBJ1-1	-	TGTGCCAGCATAGGAAACCGGGACAGAGAAGCTTTCTTT	CASIGNRDREAFF
14	-	TRBV5-1	TRBJ2-2	-	TGCGCCAGCAGCTTCGACGTTTACACCGGGGAGCTGTTTTTT	CASSFDVYTGELFF
15	TRBD1	TRBV9	TRBJ1-3	-	TGTGCCAGCGGCCCAGGGGGCGCTTCTGGAAACACCATATATTTT	CASGPGGASGNTIYF
17	TRBD1	TRBV13	TRBJ1-1	-	TGTGCCAGCAGCCCCTACAGGGGCGAAACCCTGAACACTGAAGCTTTCTTT	CASSPYRGETLNTEAFF
14	-	TRBV19	TRBJ2-7	-	TGTGCCAGTAGTATGGGGGGGCCCTCCTACGAGCAGTACTTC	CASSMGGPSYEQYF
15	-	TRBV6-1	TRBJ1-5	once	TGTGCCAGCAGACCCGACAGGATCCGCAATCAGCCCCAGCATTTT	CASRPDRIRNQPQHF
12	-	TRBV29-1	TRBJ1-1	-	TGCAGCCCTCTGAGTGGTCCCACTGAAGCTTTCTTT	CSPLSGPTEAFF
8	-	TRBV20-1	TRBJ1-2	-	TGCAGTGCTAGTGGCTACACCTTC	CSASGYTF
13	-	TRBV5-8	TRBJ1-2	-	TGTGCCAGCAGCCATAAGGGGAACTATGGCTACACCTTC	CASSHKGNYGYTF
13	-	TRBV6-6	TRBJ1-6	-	TGTGCCAGCAGTTACTCGGGGGATTCACCCCTCCACTTT	CASSYSGDSPLHF
19	TRBD2	TRBV9	TRBJ2-1	-	TGTGCCAGCAGCGTTGGGGGACTAGCGGGGCCCCGCTCCTACAATGAGCAGTTCTTC	CASSVGGLAGPRSYNEQFF
13	-	TRBV6-5	TRBJ1-1	-	TGTGCCAGCAGTTACTCGGTGAACACTGAAGCTTTCTTT	CASSYSVNTEAFF
17	TRBD2	TRBV18	TRBJ2-1	-	TGTGCCAGCTCACCGAGACTAGCGGGGGGGCCTTTAGATGAGCAGTTCTTC	CASSPRLAGGPLDEQFF
13	-	TRBV10-3	TRBJ1-1	-	TGTGCCATCAGGAGGACAGCGAACACTGAAGCTTTCTTT	CAIRRTANTEAFF
11	TRBD1	TRBV20-1	TRBJ1-1	-	TGCAGGGGGGACAGGGGCACTGAAGCTTTCTTT	CRGDRGTEAFF
17	-	TRBV11-2	TRBJ1-6	-	TGTGCCAGCAGCCAAACAAGGGGGTCCTCCTTCTATTCACCCCTCCACTTT	CASSQTRGSSFYSPLHF
12	-	TRBV6-6	TRBJ2-7	few	TGTGCCAGCAGCACTCCAGACTACGAGCAGTACTTC	CASSTPDYEQYF
14	TRBD1	TRBV29-1	TRBJ2-4	-	TGCAGCGTCGACCCCGGGACAGGAGACAACATTCAGTACTTC	CSVDPGTGDNIQYF
15	-	TRBV6-5	TRBJ2-5	once	TGTGCCAGCAGCCACCTGGCAGAGGAAACGGGGGCCCAGTACTTC	CASSHLAEETGAQYF
16	TRBD2	TRBV10-2	TRBJ2-1	-	TGCGCCAGCAGTAGTGGGACTAGCGGGACCTACAATGAGCAGTTCTTC	CASSSGTSGTYNEQFF
13	-	TRBV21-1	TRBJ1-2	few	TGTGCCAGAGAGGACAGGTCGGGGGAAGGCTACACCTTC	CAREDRSGEGYTF